This T cell receptor (beta chain) was recovered during a study of post-analysis software for immune sequencing data. Study background: The courses of disease that were included comprised relapsing-remitting, secondary progressive and progressive-relapsing multiple sclerosis. Study outcomes and limitations: The study found TRBV5-6, TRBV5-1 and TRBV20-1 among five or six TRBV segments more frequent in patients than controls. The normalized Chao1 diversity of multiple sclerosis patients was significantly lower than that of controls. Batch-matched samples strongly co-clustered by F measure.

TCR beta cDNA libraries included unique molecular identifiers. The T cell input of about 0.85 to 10 million gave roughly 500,000 cDNA molecules. Each CDR3 protein is one row after TCRdb ran MiXCR on the PCR reads. The table lists about 770,000 distinct CDR3 sequences, approximately 44% of them singletons, with 4.9% in the top ten. Germline-derived CDR1 and CDR2 are SEHNR and FQNEAQ (reference sequence). The CDR3 has 13 residues. Deletions cut 3 bases from V and 6 bases from J, with 11 bases between. Note on this clonotype: Antigen: not known.

V gene TRBV7-9 combines with J gene TRBJ1-2, with D hard to call. Sequenced input: blood. The receptor's source is a girl under 18 with multiple sclerosis. The chain's CDR3 is CASSLHGSDGYTF. The CDR3 nucleotides are TGTGCCAGCAGCTTGCATGGGTCAGATGGCTACACCTTC.